These T cell receptor beta chains were read from a single sample in a study of early T cells in non-severe SARS-CoV-2 infection. Using its own MiXCR run on the 5' RACE reads, TCRdb lists one record per CDR3 protein. The data hold tens of thousands of distinct CDR3 sequences, with around 11% observed a single time. The sequencing input was whole blood. These receptor sequences come from an adult who was a healthcare worker with PCR-confirmed SARS-CoV-2 infection or an uninfected control (not recorded which). Both conserved end residues are trimmed from each CDR3. D genes are given only for firm matches. Size tells how often a clone was seen (once, few, many) or the class of an expanded clone, and some rows leave it out.

TRBJ2-1,.,TRBV7-2,TRBD2,ASSFLAAGAYNEQF
TRBJ2-1,.,TRBV18,TRBD2,ASSPPQLAGRYNEQF
TRBJ2-1,few,TRBV11-3,.,ASSLAGSSNLNEQF
TRBJ1-2,few,TRBV9,.,ASSQGLLYGYT
TRBJ2-7,many,TRBV29-1,.,SVGGSRDSYEQY
TRBJ2-3,.,TRBV7-2,.,ASSLFTTDTQY
TRBJ2-5,many,TRBV18,TRBD2,ASSPPGLAGAQETRY
TRBJ1-1,few,TRBV5-5,.,ASSADWGWTEAF
TRBJ2-1,many,TRBV30,TRBD1,AWNMGTASDEQF
TRBJ1-2,few,TRBV5-1,TRBD1,ASSTGQEQGYT
TRBJ1-1,many,TRBV7-3,.,ASSLISGNTEAF
TRBJ1-5,.,TRBV7-2,TRBD1,ASSLVGTGLNQPQH
TRBJ1-6,.,TRBV7-8,TRBD1,ASSASGTEYSPLH
TRBJ2-3,.,TRBV6-5,TRBD2,ASSYAGGSTDTQY
TRBJ2-1,.,TRBV7-3,TRBD2,ASSSSVAGGARDEQF
TRBJ2-6,many,TRBV4-2,.,ASSQGGRDGANVLT
TRBJ2-5,.,TRBV6-1,.,ATTGHQETQY
TRBJ2-1,many,TRBV5-1,TRBD2,ASSSSVAGAYNEQF
TRBJ2-5,many,TRBV29-1,.,SVEVLGGQETQY
TRBJ2-7,.,TRBV5-6,TRBD2,ASSATSGSSYEQY
TRBJ2-1,many,TRBV12-3/TRBV12-4,TRBD2,ASSLYVGTSGYNEQF
TRBJ2-7,.,TRBV27,.,ASSLLGGSPYEQY
TRBJ2-7,.,TRBV29-1,TRBD1,SARQGAGEQY
TRBJ1-1,.,TRBV7-9,.,AAGTLNTEAF
TRBJ2-1,.,TRBV6-2/TRBV6-3,TRBD2,ASRVLANTYNEQF
TRBJ2-2,many,TRBV7-2,TRBD1,ASSSGQGYGELF
TRBJ2-2,.,TRBV18,.,ASSPPNTGELF
TRBJ2-2,many,TRBV4-2,TRBD2,ASSQGRAGSTGELF
TRBJ2-3,many,TRBV12-5,TRBD2,ASGLPPVIAGASDTQY
TRBJ1-6,few,TRBV10-3,.,AIQGLPNSPLH
TRBJ2-5,many,TRBV7-6,.,ASSYMYQETQY
TRBJ2-1,few,TRBV11-2,.,ASSKEGLGAVEQF
TRBJ1-4,.,TRBV10-3,.,AISESGATEKLF
TRBJ2-3,.,TRBV10-3,.,AIARGDTQY
TRBJ1-4,.,TRBV29-1,.,SVRALGEKLF
TRBJ2-5,few,TRBV18,.,ASSPIQAGETQY
TRBJ2-7,few,TRBV7-2,.,ASSLGPGNYEQY
TRBJ2-7,many,TRBV29-1,TRBD1,SVVDRSYEQY
TRBJ1-2,.,TRBV5-5,.,ASSLQGDYGYT
TRBJ2-7,.,TRBV10-3,.,ATGPSYEQY
TRBJ2-4,many,TRBV11-2,TRBD2,ASSSGLATPKNIQY
TRBJ1-5,many,TRBV3-1,.,ASSPIPDIGQPQH
TRBJ1-3,.,TRBV18,.,ASSPLPGTNARHSGNTIY
TRBJ2-2,many,TRBV6-5,.,ASSYSTPGLITGELF
TRBJ2-7,many,TRBV7-9,.,ASSRIWGRDEQY
TRBJ1-2,few,TRBV7-3,TRBD1,ASSQSGGSGRGYT
TRBJ1-2,.,TRBV7-8,.,ASSLDPTEFDEGYT
TRBJ2-7,.,TRBV28,.,ASSSIGYEQY